Below, one TCR beta chain is given with its context. Its antigen remains unknown. This entry belongs to a study of cytomegalovirus exposure and HLA in healthy donors. Study observations and caveats: Analyzed later, association rates of TCRs varied across HLA loci, with DRB1 most and HLA-C fewest. Reportedly, TCR beta sequences accurately predicted HLA-A and HLA-B alleles in most subjects. The availability of immune exposure information extended only to CMV serostatus.

13 Jbeta primers and 60 Vbeta primers were used for the PCR. The method was immunoSEQ multiplex PCR; TCRdb's version includes in-frame clones alone and lacks a portion of them. Found here are about 160,000 clones, 68% of them singletons; the top ten hold approximately 1.3%. V was trimmed by 0 bases and J by 8 bases, leaving 7 bases between them. Germline-derived CDR1 and CDR2 are LNHDA and SQIVND (reference sequence). The CDR3 covers 12 residues. Sequencing was done on a sample of PBMCs. This TCR came from a man aged 45 to 65 in good health and CMV-seronegative. The gene calls are TRBV19 and TRBJ1-2; D uncertain. The CDR3 bases are TGTGCCAGTAGTATAGATCATAGAGGCTACACCTTC. Translated: CASSIDHRGYTF. The full variable domain, its missing parts supplied by reference TRBV19 and TRBJ1-2, is DGGITQSPKYLFRKEGQNVTLSCEQNLNHDAMYWYRQDPGQGLRLIYYSQIVNDFQKGDIAEGYSVSREKKESFPLTVTSAQKNPTAFYLCASSIDHRGYTFGSGTRLTVV.